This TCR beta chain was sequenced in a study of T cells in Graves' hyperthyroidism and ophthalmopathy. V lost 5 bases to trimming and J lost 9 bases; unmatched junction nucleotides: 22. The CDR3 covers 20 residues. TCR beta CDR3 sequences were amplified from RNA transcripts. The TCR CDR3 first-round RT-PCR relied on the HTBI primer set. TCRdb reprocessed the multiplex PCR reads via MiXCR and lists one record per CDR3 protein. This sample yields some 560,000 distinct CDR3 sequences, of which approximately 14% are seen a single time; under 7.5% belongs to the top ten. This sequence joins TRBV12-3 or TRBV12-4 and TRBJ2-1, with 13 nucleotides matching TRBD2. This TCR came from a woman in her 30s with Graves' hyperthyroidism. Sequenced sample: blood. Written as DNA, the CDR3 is TGTGCCAGCAGTAGCGCAGCCGGGACTAGCGGGATTAGAGATACTGGTGAGCAGTTCTTC. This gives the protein CASSSAAGTSGIRDTGEQFF.